The 21 T cell receptor beta chains listed next were all sequenced from one sample in a study of CD8+ T cells in alopecia areata. Noted treatment: oral pan-JAK inhibitor, 5-10 mg twice daily. cDNA serving as the sequencing template came from extracted, reverse transcribed RNA. Some clones are missing from TCRdb's copy, which holds only in-frame ones; the method was immunoSEQ multiplex PCR. The table shows about 140,000 clones, with around 83% occurring only once. The specimen comprised CD8+ T cells sorted from blood, sampled at week 4, from a patient treated with tofacitinib. The receptors shown here come from a human donor with alopecia areata.

V is TRBV29-1 and J is TRBJ2-7, with D perhaps matching TRBD2 (6 bases). Trimming pared 2 bases from V and 2 bases from J, leaving 13 bases between. Germline V gene data show CDR1 as SQVTM and CDR2 as ANQGSEA. The CDR3 has 14 amino acids. CDR3 protein: CSVERPGETYEQYF. The CDR3 DNA is TGCAGCGTTGAACGTCCGGGGGAAACCTACGAGCAGTACTTC.

The chain links TRBV9 to TRBJ1-2; no clear D gene. Germline lookup yields CDR1 SGDLS and CDR2 YYNGEE. CDR3 size: 10 residues. Between the trimmed V and J ends, which lost 4 bases and 6 bases, there was a span of 4 bases. DNA for the CDR3: TGTGCCAGCAGCTCAAATGGCTACACCTTC. Its protein is CASSSNGYTF. Using reference TRBV9 and TRBJ1-2 for the parts outside the CDR3, the full variable domain is DSGVTQTPKHLITATGQRVTLRCSPRSGDLSVYWYQQSLDQGLQFLIQYYNGEERAKGNILERFSAQQFPDLHSELNLSSLELGDSALYFCASSSNGYTFGSGTRLTVV.

The chain combines TRBV6-1 with TRBJ2-3; weak D call: TRBD2 (5 bases). The V end was cut by 3 bases, the J end by 7 bases, with 8 bases between. Germline loops: CDR1 MNHNS, CDR2 SASEGT. CDR3 length equals 12 residues. The CDR3 region has the DNA TGTGCCAGCAGTGACCCGGGAAATACGCAGTATTTT. Its protein is CASSDPGNTQYF.

The chain couples TRBV5-4 to TRBJ2-7; a weak D match, TRBD2 (6 bases). This CDR3 spans 12 amino acids. V was trimmed by 0 bases and J by 5 bases, leaving 6 bases between them. In germline, CDR1 is SGHNT, CDR2 YYREEE (reference sequence). The CDR3 here is CASSLGTNEQYF. CDR3 sequence (DNA): TGTGCCAGCAGCTTGGGGACTAACGAGCAGTACTTC.

The CDR3 reads CATGPPGQGKVGELFF. In nucleotides, the CDR3 is TGTGCCACCGGACCCCCGGGACAGGGGAAGGTCGGGGAGCTGTTTTTT. The rearrangement uses TRBV15 and TRBJ2-2; 10 positions agree with TRBD1. Trimming took 8 bases from V and 7 from J; bases not matched to a gene: 13. This CDR3 contains 16 residues. CDR1 is LNHNV, CDR2 YYDKDF, per germline (reference sequence).

The chain has TRBV5-6 and TRBJ2-7; perhaps TRBD2 as D (5 bases). Trimming removed 0 bases at V and 7 bases at J, with 11 bases between. Germline CDR1 is SGHDT and CDR2 is YYEEEE. The CDR3 loop spans 13 amino acids. The DNA of the CDR3 is TGTGCCAGCAGCTTGGAGCTAGCTGGTGAGCAGTACTTC. Its protein is CASSLELAGEQYF.

For the CDR3, the DNA is TGCAGCGTTGTCGGGCGAGAGCACGAGCAGTACTTC. Its protein product is CSVVGREHEQYF. This chain uses TRBV29-1 with TRBJ2-7; D unresolved. The length of the CDR3 is 12 residues. Germline lookup yields CDR1 SQVTM and CDR2 ANQGSEA. V shed 4 bases and J shed 5 bases, with 12 bases lying between them.

The J gene is TRBJ2-3, the V gene TRBV30, with D unclear. Germline V CDR1 and CDR2: GTSNPN, SVGIG (reference sequence). Trimming stripped 8 bases from V and 4 bases from J, with 16 bases between. This CDR3 has 13 residues. The CDR3: CAGRTAGADTQYF. CDR3 DNA sequence: TGTGCCGGCAGAACCGCCGGAGCAGATACGCAGTATTTT.

The V gene is TRBV9, the J gene TRBJ2-1; 9 bases are shared with TRBD2. The V gene end was trimmed by 2 bases and the J gene end by 9 bases; junction bases not matched to a gene: 6. CDR1 is SGDLS, CDR2 YYNGEE, per germline. CDR3 size: 14 residues. CDR3 residues: CASSVSGGGTEQFF. The CDR3 region has the DNA TGTGCCAGCAGCGTTAGCGGGGGAGGTACTGAGCAGTTCTTC.

This clone has only a few counts. J is TRBJ1-1 and V is TRBV5-4; D possibly corresponds to TRBD1 (5 bases). Trimming took off 6 bases at V and 3 bases at J, with 12 bases between the two ends. CDR3 size: 13 residues. Germline V gives CDR1 SGHNT, CDR2 YYREEE (reference sequence). The CDR3, as DNA: TGTGCCAGCACCGGGACGTGGGACACTGAAGCTTTCTTT. This gives the protein CASTGTWDTEAFF.

The chain uses TRBV13 and TRBJ2-1, with D unclear. The length of the CDR3 is 13 residues. Trimming cost V 3 bases and J 4 bases, with 7 bases left between them. Germline-derived CDR1 and CDR2 are PRHDT and FYEKMQ (reference sequence). The CDR3 region has the DNA TGTGCCAGCAGCTTTGGCGGATACAATGAGCAGTTCTTC. Its translation is CASSFGGYNEQFF.

This clone was counted only a few times. V gene TRBV6-5 combines with J gene TRBJ2-1; D is uncertain. Deletions cut 0 bases from V and 7 bases from J, with 1 base between. The CDR3 totals 11 residues. CDR1 and CDR2 from the germline V gene are MNHEY and SVGAGI. For the CDR3, the DNA is TGTGCCAGCAGTTACTCGAATGAGCAGTTCTTC. Translating gives CASSYSNEQFF.

The V and J genes are TRBV5-1 and TRBJ2-1; D call uncertain. The CDR3 consists of 12 residues. Germline V gene data show CDR1 as SGHRS and CDR2 as YFSETQ. Trimming left V 0 bases short and J 6 bases short, with 4 bases between. The CDR3 region has the DNA TGCGCCAGCAGCTTGGTAGCCAATGAGCAGTTCTTC. Its translation is CASSLVANEQFF.

The chain uses TRBV7-9 and TRBJ2-3; no clear D gene. The CDR3 length is 13 residues. Per the germline V gene, CDR1 is SEHNR and CDR2 is FQNEAQ (reference sequence). Between the trimmed V and J ends, which lost 2 bases and 2 bases, there was a span of 5 bases. The CDR3 is CASSLYATDTQYF. The CDR3, as DNA: TGTGCCAGCAGCTTATACGCCACAGATACGCAGTATTTT.

The rearrangement uses TRBV13 and TRBJ1-1; D gene uncertain. V was shortened by 3 bases and J by 1 base, with 12 bases between the two germline ends. Germline loops: CDR1 PRHDT, CDR2 FYEKMQ (reference sequence). The CDR3 is 15 residues long. CDR3 protein: CASSFIRRGNTEAFF. DNA of the CDR3: TGTGCCAGCAGCTTTATACGCCGGGGGAACACTGAAGCTTTCTTT. Full variable domain (missing parts from reference TRBV13 and TRBJ1-1): AAGVIQSPRHLIKEKRETATLKCYPIPRHDTVYWYQQGPGQDPQFLISFYEKMQSDKGSIPDRFSAQQFSDYHSELNMSSLELGDSALYFCASSFIRRGNTEAFFGQGTRLTVV.

The rearrangement links TRBV29-1 to TRBJ2-3; 11 nucleotides line up with TRBD2. Germline V gene data show CDR1 as SQVTM and CDR2 as ANQGSEA. The junction had 3 bases not matched to a gene; V was cut back by 2 bases and J by 2 bases. CDR3 length: 15 amino acids. The CDR3 protein is CSVETSGGLTDTQYF. CDR3 sequence (DNA): TGCAGCGTTGAAACTAGCGGGGGCCTCACAGATACGCAGTATTTT.

This sequence joins TRBV5-1 and TRBJ2-1; D possibly uses TRBD1 or TRBD2 (5 bases each). CDR3 length: 15 amino acids. CDR1 and CDR2 (germline): SGHRS, YFSETQ. The V end was cut by 4 bases, the J end by 3 bases, with 14 bases between. CDR3 protein: CASSQGPGYYNEQFF. The CDR3 DNA is TGCGCCAGCAGCCAGGGACCTGGATACTACAATGAGCAGTTCTTC.

The V call is TRBV5-1, the J call TRBJ2-7, with 8 bases aligning to TRBD1. In germline, CDR1 is SGHRS, CDR2 YFSETQ. This CDR3 is 14 amino acids long. Trimming cost V 4 bases and J 4 bases; bases outside gene matches: 7. CDR3 in DNA: TGCGCCAGCAGCGAGGACAGGGTTGAATACGAGCAGTACTTC. It is translated as CASSEDRVEYEQYF.

This chain joins TRBV2 and TRBJ2-1; 9 positions match TRBD1. Trimming cost V 5 bases and J 4 bases; bases outside gene matches: 3. The CDR3 sequence is 14 residues long. The V gene's germline CDR1 is SNHLY and CDR2 FYNNEI. CDR3 nucleotides: TGTGCCAGCAGTTACAGGGGGCTATACAATGAGCAGTTCTTC. It encodes CASSYRGLYNEQFF.

This clone occurred a few times. CDR3 coding DNA: TGCAGCGTTGACCCAACAGGGAACACCGGGGAGCTGTTTTTT. Its protein product is CSVDPTGNTGELFF. V usage is TRBV29-1 and J usage is TRBJ2-2, with a weak D call TRBD1 (5 bases). The V and J ends lost 3 bases and 1 base respectively, with 9 bases between them. CDR1 is SQVTM, CDR2 ANQGSEA, per germline. This CDR3 comprises 14 residues.

The chain carries TRBV15 and TRBJ2-1, with 8 positions matching TRBD2. This CDR3 has 15 amino acids. After removal of 3 bases from V and 0 bases from J, the junction contained 1 base not matched to a gene. The germline V gene encodes CDR1 LNHNV and CDR2 YYDKDF (reference sequence). CDR3 nucleotides: TGTGCCACCAGCAGTAGCGGGAACTCCTACAATGAGCAGTTCTTC. As protein: CATSSSGNSYNEQFF. Full variable domain (missing parts from reference TRBV15 and TRBJ2-1): DAMVIQNPRYQVTQFGKPVTLSCSQTLNHNVMYWYQQKSSQAPKLLFHYYDKDFNNEADTPDNFQSRRPNTSFCFLDIRSPGLGDTAMYLCATSSSGNSYNEQFFGPGTRLTVL.